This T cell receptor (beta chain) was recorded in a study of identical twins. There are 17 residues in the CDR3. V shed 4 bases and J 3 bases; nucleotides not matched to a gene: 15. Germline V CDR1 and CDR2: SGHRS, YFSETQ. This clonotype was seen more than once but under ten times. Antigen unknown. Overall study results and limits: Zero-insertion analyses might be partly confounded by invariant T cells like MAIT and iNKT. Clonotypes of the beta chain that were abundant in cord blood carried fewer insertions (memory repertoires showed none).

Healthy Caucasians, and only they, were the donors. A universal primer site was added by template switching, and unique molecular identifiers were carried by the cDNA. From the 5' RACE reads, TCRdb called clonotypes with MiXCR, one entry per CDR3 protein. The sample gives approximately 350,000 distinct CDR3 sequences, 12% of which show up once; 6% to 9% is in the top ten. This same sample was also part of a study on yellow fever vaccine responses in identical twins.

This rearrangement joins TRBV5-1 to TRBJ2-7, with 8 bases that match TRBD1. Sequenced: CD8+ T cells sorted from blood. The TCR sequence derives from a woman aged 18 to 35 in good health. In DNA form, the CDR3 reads TGCGCCAGCAGCCATAGGGGACAGGAAGTTTGGTTCTACGAGCAGTACTTC. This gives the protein CASSHRGQEVWFYEQYF.